Following are 21 T cell receptor beta chains from one sample sequenced in a study of blood T cell repertoires in COVID-19. Generated by immunoSEQ multiplex PCR, the TCRdb table keeps only in-frame clones and is missing some. Of roughly 230,000 clones detected, 82% appear once; the ten largest clones hold more than 3%. The sample consisted of PBMCs or T cells enriched from blood (not recorded which). These receptors came from a woman aged 60-75 years who had recovered from COVID-19.

V and J are TRBV25-1 and TRBJ2-7; D gene uncertain. Trimming took off 3 bases at V and 6 bases at J, with 9 bases between the two ends. CDR1 and CDR2 from the germline V gene are MGHDK and SYGVNS. This CDR3 has 12 amino acids. CDR3: CASSDSPTEQYF. CDR3 bases: TGTGCCAGCAGTGATAGTCCCACCGAGCAGTACTTC.

This chain links TRBV19 with TRBJ2-1, with 7 bases identical to TRBD1. V shed 3 bases and J 14 bases; nucleotides not matched to a gene: 16. This CDR3 comprises 15 residues. CDR1 and CDR2 (germline): LNHDA, SQIVND (reference sequence). CDR3 amino acids: CASSILGQDKEIEFF. DNA of the CDR3: TGTGCCAGTAGTATTTTAGGACAGGACAAGGAGATAGAGTTCTTC.

The chain uses TRBV11-2 and TRBJ1-1, with D maybe TRBD1 (6 bases). The V gene lost 2 bases and the J gene lost 2 bases, with 15 bases spanning the gap. The CDR3 has 16 residues. The germline CDR1 and CDR2 sequences are SGHAT and FQNNGV. CDR3 DNA: TGTGCCAGCAGCTTAAGGGGGTTTACGGGTAACACTGAAGCTTTCTTT. This gives the protein CASSLRGFTGNTEAFF. The whole variable domain, filled in from reference TRBV11-2 and TRBJ1-1, reads EAGVAQSPRYKIIEKRQSVAFWCNPISGHATLYWYQQILGQGPKLLIQFQNNGVVDDSQLPKDRFSAERLKGVDSTLKIQPAKLEDSAVYLCASSLRGFTGNTEAFFGQGTRLTVV.

This clone has a single count. The chain has TRBV19 and TRBJ1-5; the D gene is possibly TRBD1 (6 bases). CDR3 size: 18 residues. V was pared by 4 bases and J by 6 bases, with 25 bases between. Per the germline V gene, CDR1 is LNHDA and CDR2 is SQIVND (reference sequence). In nucleotides, the CDR3 is TGTGCCAGTAGTAAAGGGGGGGGAGTACAGGTTTCAACTCAGCCCCAGCATTTT. The encoded protein is CASSKGGGVQVSTQPQHF.

The genes are TRBV27 and TRBJ2-7; 9 bases align to TRBD1. The CDR3 is 13 residues long. Trimming removed 6 bases from V and 4 bases from J; junction bases left unmatched: 4. CDR1 MNHEY and CDR2 SMNVEV come from the germline V gene (reference sequence). The CDR3 sequence is CASRGQGRYEQYF. The CDR3 bases are TGTGCCAGCAGAGGACAGGGGCGGTACGAGCAGTACTTC.

The rearrangement joins TRBV6-5 to TRBJ1-1; D is possibly TRBD1 (5 bases). V lost 0 bases, J lost 7 bases, and 6 bases lay in between. Germline-derived CDR1 and CDR2 are MNHEY and SVGAGI. The CDR3 contains 12 residues. The CDR3 nucleotides read TGTGCCAGCAGTTACTCCGGGGGTGAAGCTTTCTTT. It translates to CASSYSGGEAFF.

The gene calls are TRBV6-5 and TRBJ1-2, with D perhaps matching TRBD1 (6 bases). CDR3 length: 14 residues. Trimming took off 3 bases at V and 7 bases at J, with 15 bases between the two ends. Per germline, CDR1 MNHEY and CDR2 SVGAGI. The CDR3 protein is CASSYPGQPGGYTF. As DNA, the CDR3 is TGTGCCAGCAGTTATCCAGGACAGCCGGGTGGCTACACCTTC.

The chain has TRBV7-2 and TRBJ2-4; D perhaps matches TRBD2 (7 bases). The V end lost 3 bases, the J end lost 7 bases, and 10 bases lay between the germline ends. Germline V gives CDR1 SGHTA, CDR2 FQGNSA. The CDR3 is made up of 13 amino acids. The CDR3 loop reads CASSLEGGNIQYF. The CDR3, as DNA: TGTGCCAGCAGCTTGGAGGGGGGGAACATTCAGTACTTC.

V is TRBV29-1 and J is TRBJ2-5; TRBD2 matches 12 bases. The CDR3 runs to 15 residues. With 1 base clipped from V and 5 bases from J, the junction kept 5 bases outside the gene matches. Looked up from germline, CDR1 is SQVTM and CDR2 is ANQGSEA. The CDR3 nucleotides are TGCAGCGTTGAAGGTCTAGCGGGGGGGCGCGAGACCCAGTACTTC. Translating it yields CSVEGLAGGRETQYF.

CDR3 amino acids: CASRGQGGSPLHF. Here the CDR3 DNA reads TGTGCCAGCAGAGGACAGGGAGGTTCACCCCTCCACTTT. The chain uses TRBV25-1 and TRBJ1-6, with TRBD1 matching over 8 bases. The CDR3 is 13 amino acids. V was pared by 6 bases and J by 9 bases, with 4 bases of the junction left unmatched. Germline V gene data show CDR1 as MGHDK and CDR2 as SYGVNS. Full variable domain (outside the CDR3, taken from reference TRBV25-1 and TRBJ1-6): EADIYQTPRYLVIGTGKKITLECSQTMGHDKMYWYQQDPGMELHLIHYSYGVNSTEKGDLSSESTVSRIRTEHFPLTLESARPSHTSQYLCASRGQGGSPLHFGNGTRLTVT.

This chain connects TRBV5-5 to TRBJ2-3; D call uncertain. Trimming took 3 bases from V and 2 from J, leaving 13 bases between them. Per germline, CDR1 SGHKS and CDR2 YYEKEE (reference sequence). This CDR3 is built from 15 residues. Here the CDR3 reads CASSSNGFATDTQYF. In DNA form, the CDR3 reads TGTGCCAGCAGCTCGAACGGGTTTGCCACAGATACGCAGTATTTT.

The V gene is TRBV2, the J gene TRBJ1-1; perhaps TRBD1 as D (6 bases). The CDR3 consists of 14 residues. Trimming removed 3 bases from V and 1 base from J, with 9 bases in between. Germline V gene sequence: CDR1 SNHLY, CDR2 FYNNEI. CDR3 protein: CASSEGRGNTEAFF. In DNA, the CDR3 is TGTGCCAGCAGTGAGGGCAGGGGGAACACTGAAGCTTTCTTT.

CDR3 sequence reads: CATGQGSETQYF. The CDR3 nucleotides are TGTGCCACCGGACAGGGATCGGAGACCCAGTACTTC. The chain couples TRBV10-3 to TRBJ2-5; 8 nucleotides agree with TRBD1. There are 12 residues in the CDR3. CDR1 ENHRY and CDR2 SYGVKD come from the germline V gene. With V trimmed by 10 bases and J by 5 bases, 6 bases remained unmatched.

The rearrangement links TRBV23-1 to TRBJ1-5; D gene unclear. TRBV23-1 falls under the ORF class, with uncertain function. The CDR3 extends over 15 amino acids. V was clipped by 2 bases and J by 5 bases, with 13 bases between them. For the CDR3, the DNA is TGCGCCAGCAGTCAAGGCCGACTTGGAGATCAGCCCCAGCATTTT. It yields the protein CASSQGRLGDQPQHF.

This clone appeared once. The sample contains more than one DNA sequence encoding this CDR3. The J gene is TRBJ2-7, the V gene TRBV3-1 (or the pseudogene TRBV3-2); D is uncertain. The V end lost 0 bases, the J end lost 5 bases, and 5 bases lay between the germline ends. There are 12 residues in the CDR3. Looked up from germline, CDR1 is LGHDT and CDR2 is YNNKEL (reference sequence). The CDR3 is CASSQDSDEQYF. The CDR3 DNA sequence: TGTGCCAGCAGCCAAGATTCCGACGAGCAGTACTTC.

CDR3 in DNA: TGTGCCAGCAGCGTAGCCCCGCAGGGGGTGACAGATACGCAGTATTTT. Encoded protein: CASSVAPQGVTDTQYF. The genes are TRBV9 and TRBJ2-3; TRBD1 matches 7 bases. Germline V CDR1 and CDR2: SGDLS, YYNGEE. This CDR3 is built from 16 residues. With 0 bases clipped from V and 3 bases from J, the junction kept 7 bases outside the gene matches.

This rearrangement joins TRBV5-4 to TRBJ2-7, with TRBD1 as a possible D gene (5 bases). Germline CDR1 is SGHNT and CDR2 is YYREEE (reference sequence). The V and J ends lost 4 bases and 2 bases respectively, with 10 bases between them. This CDR3 is 13 amino acids long. DNA of the CDR3: TGTGCCAGCAGCCAGCAGGGTACCTACGAGCAGTACTTC. It is translated as CASSQQGTYEQYF.

The chain links TRBV6-2 or TRBV6-3 to TRBJ2-1; D perhaps matches TRBD2 (6 bases). Germline V gene lookup returns CDR1 MNHEY and CDR2 SVGEGT. Trimming took 1 base from V and 15 from J, leaving 13 bases between them. This CDR3 has 12 amino acids. CDR3 region: CASSYLASARFF. Written as DNA, the CDR3 is TGTGCCAGCAGTTACTTGGCTAGCGCTCGGTTCTTC.

The chain combines TRBV19 with TRBJ2-3; D is unresolved. V was pared by 2 bases and J by 1 base, with 7 bases between. The CDR3 length is 14 residues. The germline V gene has CDR1 LNHDA and CDR2 SQIVND (reference sequence). As DNA, the CDR3 is TGTGCCAGTAGTATATCCAGCGGCACAGATACGCAGTATTTT. Residues: CASSISSGTDTQYF.

The chain couples TRBV19 to TRBJ2-1; TRBD2 matches at 10 bases. The CDR3 contains 15 residues. V dropped 3 bases and J dropped 5; count of bases not matched to a gene: 4. Germline CDR1 LNHDA, CDR2 SQIVND (reference sequence). The CDR3 DNA follows: TGTGCCAGTAGTATCTGGACTAGCGGCAACAATGAGCAGTTCTTC. Translation: CASSIWTSGNNEQFF.

The J gene is TRBJ1-5, the V gene TRBV19; D ambiguous. V gave up 9 bases and J gave up 1 base, with 13 bases separating them. The CDR3 extends over 14 amino acids. Germline CDR1 is LNHDA and CDR2 is SQIVND (reference sequence). The CDR3 coding sequence is TGTGCCAGCCAGCGAGGGATCAGCAATCAGCCCCAGCATTTT. This sequence encodes CASQRGISNQPQHF.